This is a list of T cell receptor beta chains from one sample in a study of shared clonotypes between healthy human individuals. Method: immunoSEQ multiplex PCR; TCRdb's copy keeps in-frame clones and lacks some. Of 1,400,000 or so clones listed, approximately 98.5% were seen once; the top ten hold around 0.38%. Sequencing input: naive CD4+ T cells sorted from blood. These receptors all stem from a young man in good health. Each CDR3 is given with its conserved first and last residue. The order of the fields is clone size, D gene, V gene, J gene, CDR3 DNA, CDR3 protein. D genes are given only for firm matches. Rows may omit the clone size; those that give it use once, few, many or a size class.

>.|.|TRBV6-5|TRBJ2-7
TGTGCCAGCAGTTTTCAGGGTGGGTACGAGCAGTACTTC
CASSFQGGYEQYF
>.|.|TRBV28|TRBJ2-3
TGTGCCAGCAGACCTTACCTCTTCAGCGAGAGTTCGCAGTATTTT
CASRPYLFSESSQYF
>.|.|TRBV20-1|TRBJ2-7
TGCAGTGCTAGAGGGACAGACGAGCAGTACTTC
CSARGTDEQYF
>.|.|TRBV7-2|TRBJ2-3
TGTGCCAGCAGCCCCCCCGGCGGGAAAAGCACAGATACGCAGTATTTT
CASSPPGGKSTDTQYF
>.|.|TRBV2|TRBJ2-2
TGTGCCAGCAGTGTCGGCGCGTCGAACACCGGGGAGCTGTTTTTT
CASSVGASNTGELFF
>once|.|TRBV18|TRBJ1-2
TGTGCCAGCTCAGGACGTCGGGAGGGCTACACCTTC
CASSGRREGYTF
>.|TRBD1|TRBV6-1|TRBJ1-5
TGTGCCAGCAGTGCCCACGAAGGACAGGGCCACAATCAGCCCCAGCATTTT
CASSAHEGQGHNQPQHF
>.|.|TRBV5-1|TRBJ2-2
TGCGCCACCCGTCCAGGATCCGTAAACACCGGGGAGCTGTTTTTT
CATRPGSVNTGELFF
>.|.|TRBV19|TRBJ1-5
TGTGCCAGTAGTATAGACAGGGGATACAATCAGCCCCAGCATTTT
CASSIDRGYNQPQHF
>once|.|TRBV9|TRBJ2-7
TGTGCCAGCAGCGTAGGAGCGGACCCCTACGAGCAGTACTTC
CASSVGADPYEQYF
>.|.|TRBV5-4|TRBJ1-3
TGTGCCAGCAGCTTGGACGGAATCGCTGGAAACACCATATATTTT
CASSLDGIAGNTIYF
>.|.|TRBV27|TRBJ2-2
TGTGCCAGCAGGGGGACGGCGAACACCGGGGAGCTGTTTTTT
CASRGTANTGELFF
>.|.|TRBV11-2|TRBJ2-5
TGTGCCAGCAGCCCCCGGACAATTCGCGTAGAGACCCAGTACTTC
CASSPRTIRVETQYF
>.|.|TRBV2|TRBJ2-1
TGTGCCAGCTCGTCAGGGTATGAGCAGTTCTTC
CASSSGYEQFF
>.|TRBD2|TRBV4-1|TRBJ2-1
TGCGCCAGCAGCCAAGAGTCTCCAGCGGGGAGATACAATGAGCAGTTCTTC
CASSQESPAGRYNEQFF
>.|.|TRBV10-2|TRBJ2-2
TGCGCCAGCAGTGTGGCAGGGAACACCGGGGAGCTGTTTTTT
CASSVAGNTGELFF
>.|.|TRBV29-1|TRBJ2-1
TGCAGCTCCGGGGGCGCCCCGGCCAATGAGCAGTTCTTC
CSSGGAPANEQFF
>.|.|TRBV2|TRBJ1-1
TGTGCCAGCACCCTAAACACTGAAGCTTTCTTT
CASTLNTEAFF
>.|.|TRBV10-3|TRBJ1-5
TGTGCCATCAACGAAGGGAGGGCTCAGCCCCAGCATTTT
CAINEGRAQPQHF
>.|.|TRBV19|TRBJ2-7
TGTGCCAGTAGAACTCCAGGTTCCTACGAGCAGTACTTC
CASRTPGSYEQYF
>.|.|TRBV18|TRBJ1-2
TGTGCCAGCTCACCCACCCCTGACGGGCGAGCTGGCTACACCTTC
CASSPTPDGRAGYTF
>.|.|TRBV5-4|TRBJ2-7
TGTGCCAGCAGCCGGGGAGGTTACGAGCAGTACTTC
CASSRGGYEQYF
>.|TRBD2|TRBV18|TRBJ2-7
TGTGCCAGCTCATATCTAGCGGGAGTCTACGAGCAGTACTTC
CASSYLAGVYEQYF
>.|.|TRBV6-1|TRBJ2-1
TGTGCCAGCTTGACGAGCTCCTACAATGAGCAGTTCTTC
CASLTSSYNEQFF
>.|.|TRBV15|TRBJ2-7
TGTGCCACCAGCACTCCATCCCGTATACTCTACGAGCAGTACTTC
CATSTPSRILYEQYF
>.|.|TRBV18|TRBJ1-2
TGTGCCAGCTCACCACCGATTAGGGCAGCATATGGCTACACCTTC
CASSPPIRAAYGYTF
>.|.|TRBV10-2|TRBJ2-2
TGCGCCAGCAGTGATGTGGGGCCCGGGGAGCTGTTTTTT
CASSDVGPGELFF
>.|.|TRBV2|TRBJ1-2
TGTGCCAGCAGTGAAGCAAGGGGACACTCTGTCTACACCTTC
CASSEARGHSVYTF
>.|TRBD2|TRBV11-2|TRBJ2-3
TGTGCCAGCAGCTCGATCGGCCTAGCGGGCACAGATACGCAGTATTTT
CASSSIGLAGTDTQYF
>.|TRBD2|TRBV7-6|TRBJ2-5
TGTGCCAGCAGCTTAGCTTTGGAGGGACTAGCGGGAGGGCCTCAGACCCAGTACTTC
CASSLALEGLAGGPQTQYF
>.|.|TRBV28|TRBJ2-5
TGTGCCAGCAGTTTATACCAACGCTCGGCCCAGTACTTC
CASSLYQRSAQYF
>.|.|TRBV11-2|TRBJ2-5
TGTGCCAGCAGACAGACCGGGACCGTGGAGACCCAGTACTTC
CASRQTGTVETQYF
>.|TRBD1|TRBV9|TRBJ2-3
TGTGCCAGCAGCATCACAGGGGCGTGGACAGATACGCAGTATTTT
CASSITGAWTDTQYF
>.|TRBD2|TRBV2|TRBJ2-3
TGTGCCAGCAGAGAATGGACTAGCGGGAGGTTGACAGATACGCAGTATTTT
CASREWTSGRLTDTQYF
>.|.|TRBV18|TRBJ1-1
TGTGCCAGCTCACCACAATCGAACACTGAAGCTTTCTTT
CASSPQSNTEAFF
>.|TRBD1|TRBV9|TRBJ1-1
TGTGCCAGCACGGAGACAGGGACGAACACTGAAGCTTTCTTT
CASTETGTNTEAFF